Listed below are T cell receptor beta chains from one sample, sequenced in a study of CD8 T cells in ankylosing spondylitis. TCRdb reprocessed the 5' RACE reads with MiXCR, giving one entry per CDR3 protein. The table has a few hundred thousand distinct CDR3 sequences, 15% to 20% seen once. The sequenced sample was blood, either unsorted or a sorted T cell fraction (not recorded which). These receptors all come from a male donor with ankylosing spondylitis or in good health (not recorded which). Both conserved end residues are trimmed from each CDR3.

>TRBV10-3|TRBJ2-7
AISDGAPSYEQY
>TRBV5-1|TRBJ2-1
ASSFPGTSGSLDEQF
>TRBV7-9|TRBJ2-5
ASSSPPSGAQETQY
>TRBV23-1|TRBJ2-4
ASSREFGAKNIQY
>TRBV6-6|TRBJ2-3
ASSYEGTDTQY
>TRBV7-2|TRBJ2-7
ASSPATAYEQY
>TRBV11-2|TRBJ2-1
ASSLDSLRGLSYNEQF
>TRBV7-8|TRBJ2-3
ASSPFAFTDTQY
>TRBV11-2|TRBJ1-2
ASSLVEVPGENGYT
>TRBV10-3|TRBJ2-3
AIKESTDTQY
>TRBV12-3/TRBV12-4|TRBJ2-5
ASSYILKQETQY
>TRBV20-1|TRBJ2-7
SAGPGGLEQY
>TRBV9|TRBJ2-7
ASSVAGGPYEQY
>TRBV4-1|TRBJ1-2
ASSQESGYGYT
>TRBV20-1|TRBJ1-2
SARDLLDYGYT
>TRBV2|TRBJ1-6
ASRWTPTQPNSPLH
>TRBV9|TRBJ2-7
ASSTDRGALEQY
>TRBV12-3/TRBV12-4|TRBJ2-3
ASSGETSGVTDTQY
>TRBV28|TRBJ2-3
ASSLFPSTDTQY
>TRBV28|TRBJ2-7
ATSGTLDSFS
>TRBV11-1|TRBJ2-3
ASSQDWGDTQY
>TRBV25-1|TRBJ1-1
ASSGGQFPNTEAF
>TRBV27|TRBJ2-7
ASSFGSTYEQY
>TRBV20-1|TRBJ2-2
SAGRAITGELF
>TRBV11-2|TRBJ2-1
ASSLAGLAGELEQF
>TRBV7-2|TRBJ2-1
ASSYNLGLAGVNEQF
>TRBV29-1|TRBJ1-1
SVENRNTEAF
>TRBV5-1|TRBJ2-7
ASSRVTDTYEQY
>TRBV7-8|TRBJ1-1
ASSLFFGQGNTEAF
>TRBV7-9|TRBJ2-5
ASSVQGAQETQY
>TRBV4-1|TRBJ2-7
ASSHGTDISYEQY
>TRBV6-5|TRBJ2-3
ASSYNAAHRDTQY
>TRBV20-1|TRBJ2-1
CARDGTSGSSYNEQF
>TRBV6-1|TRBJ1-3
ASSEVQGSGNTIY
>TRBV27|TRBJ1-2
ASSYRGSYGYT
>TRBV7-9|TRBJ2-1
ASSSSQGSYNEQF
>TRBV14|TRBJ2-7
ASSQAGALGEQY
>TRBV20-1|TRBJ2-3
SAREWREGTDTQY
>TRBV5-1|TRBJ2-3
ASSFSIQGRTDTQY
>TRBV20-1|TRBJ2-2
SARDGNTGELF
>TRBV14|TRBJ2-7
ASSSHSFSYEQY
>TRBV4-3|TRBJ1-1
ASSQDLGWTEAF
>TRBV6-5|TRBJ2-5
ASSSVSLGLALQETQY
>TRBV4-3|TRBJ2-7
ASSPHLGLAGESYEQY
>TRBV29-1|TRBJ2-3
SVVRFPDTQY
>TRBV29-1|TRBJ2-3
SVEMGGVRTDTQY
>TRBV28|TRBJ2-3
ASSLGVGGPVTDTQY
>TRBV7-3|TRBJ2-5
ASSPSGGAQETQY
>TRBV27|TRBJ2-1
ASSTLGGGNEQF
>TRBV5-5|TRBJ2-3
ASSPGLFTDTQY